This section outlines one T cell receptor beta chain sequence together with its context. Its binding antigen is unknown. Qualities for individual bases were not recorded, and no much larger clone is one base off. Healthy HIV-negative adults with no recently reported acute infections or vaccinations were included as donors. Every donor was a Caucasian adult residing in Nashville, Tennessee, USA. Magnetic negative selection was used to enrich CD4+ T cells, after which naive cells were positively selected on CD45RA and the negative fraction became the memory subset. After blood collection by leukapheresis, PBMCs were isolated using Ficoll-Histopaque density gradient centrifugation and then cryopreserved in the vapor phase of liquid nitrogen. Analytical flow cytometry was used to check the purity and quantity of every magnetically sorted T cell population. Genomic DNA was isolated from each sorted fraction and quantified by UV absorbance on a Nanodrop 2000c.

The germline V gene encodes CDR1 SSHAT and CDR2 FNYEAQ (reference sequence). Here V drops 5 bases and J drops 7 bases, and the junction holds 5 bases not matched to any gene. From its cysteine to its phenylalanine, the CDR3 spans 13 amino acids. Just the 39-base CDR3 DNA is kept, in frame starting at base 1. The data were taken from a study of shared clonotypes between healthy human individuals (dated by TCRdb to about 2020). Some background on the complete study: The cohort included three men and a couple of women between 18 and 49 years of age. To estimate repertoire size and how much clonotype sharing occurs between individuals, the study deeply sequenced the blood TCR repertoires of roughly 5 healthy adults. To increase sequencing depth and limit assay-specific biases, different laboratories used diverse techniques to prepare libraries and sequence TCR repertoires. Leukapheresis yielded between about 0.94 and 9 billion PBMCs per donor. For each donor, CD4 naive and CD4 memory were each given three plates, CD8 naive was given two plates, and CD8 memory was given one plate. Here is what the overall study found, with its caveats: Pairwise subsampling indicated that sequencing depth was expected to affect the degree of clonotype sharing among donors. Sampling was restricted to blood, and TCR repertoires in tissue are likely to differ from TCR repertoires in blood. Clonotypes shared by all four sorted-subset donors showed higher generation probabilities than non-shared clonotypes. The genetic and exposure-history diversity represented was limited by the small number of donors. Estimated clonotype richness was generally larger for naive than for memory subsets. Incomplete sequencing was indicated by rarefaction of sorted-subset datasets, despite the large sequencing depth. Sharing across several donors was observed for around 4.8% of naive CD4, over 3% of naive CD8, 2% to 2.5% of memory CD4, and roughly 0.4% of memory CD8 clonotypes.

Using the deep immunoSEQ assay, TCR CDR3 regions were amplified from genomic DNA by multiplex PCR. Genomic DNA extracted from each cell subset was distributed evenly over all wells of several immunoSEQ 96-well plates, and each plate served as one replicate. Each replicate PCR for sorted subsets received about 220 ng genomic DNA, equal to about 30,000 T cell genomes. Purified libraries were measured with a Qubit 3.0 fluorometer, size-checked on a Bioanalyzer 2100, and measured again with the KAPA Library Quantification kit. Every immunoSEQ 96-well plate was sequenced on a dedicated single-read 150-cycle Illumina NextSeq 550 flow cell. In the source study's methods: The immunoSEQ output contained only junctional sequences without quality scores, so filtering could not match that applied to full-length reads. To assign V/J genes and CDR3, sequences were annotated against IMGT germline references using PyIR, a Python wrapper for IgBLAST v1.9. Reads with weak V/J assignments (E-value above 1e-6), missing CDR3, stop codons, out-of-frame junctions, or ambiguous translated residues were removed. V3J clonotypes were defined by identical inferred V gene, J gene, and CDR3 amino acid sequence. Percentage overlap between repertoires was calculated by dividing the number of shared unique clonotypes by the size of the smaller repertoire. Repertoire richness was assessed with RTK rarefaction, the Chao1 estimator, and Recon v2.1 estimates of unobserved clonotypes. For all TCRbeta clonotypes obtained by the gDNA method from several donors, generation probabilities were computed with OLGA. TCRdb provides this immuneACCESS table in a form limited to in-frame rearrangements. Some clones are lacking; in checked studies, under half of them reflect an unresolved V gene, and why the rest are absent is not known. The V and J calls and the clone size are those of that table, but D and trimming were determined from the DNA. The sample contains roughly 500,000 clones, 95% to 97% of them found a single time. About 0.059% of the sample is taken by the ten largest.

The sample taken for sequencing was naive CD4+ T cells sorted from blood. Sample cell subset or site, as interpreted from the label and publication: CD45RA+ positively selected. The rearrangement combines TRBV7-7 with TRBJ2-1, with 7 central nucleotides matching TRBD1. This sequence was found in a woman aged 25 to 39 in good health. Here the CDR3 is given as CASSEGQFNEQFF. The DNA sequence is as follows: TGTGCCAGCAGCGAGGGACAGTTTAATGAGCAGTTCTTC. The entire variable domain, with the stretches around the CDR3 drawn from the reference TRBV7-7 and TRBJ2-1 proteins, is GAGVSQSPRYKVTKRGQDVTLRCDPISSHATLYWYQQALGQGPEFLTYFNYEAQPDKSGLPSDRFSAERPEGSISTLTIQRTEQRDSAMYRCASSEGQFNEQFFGPGTRLTVL.